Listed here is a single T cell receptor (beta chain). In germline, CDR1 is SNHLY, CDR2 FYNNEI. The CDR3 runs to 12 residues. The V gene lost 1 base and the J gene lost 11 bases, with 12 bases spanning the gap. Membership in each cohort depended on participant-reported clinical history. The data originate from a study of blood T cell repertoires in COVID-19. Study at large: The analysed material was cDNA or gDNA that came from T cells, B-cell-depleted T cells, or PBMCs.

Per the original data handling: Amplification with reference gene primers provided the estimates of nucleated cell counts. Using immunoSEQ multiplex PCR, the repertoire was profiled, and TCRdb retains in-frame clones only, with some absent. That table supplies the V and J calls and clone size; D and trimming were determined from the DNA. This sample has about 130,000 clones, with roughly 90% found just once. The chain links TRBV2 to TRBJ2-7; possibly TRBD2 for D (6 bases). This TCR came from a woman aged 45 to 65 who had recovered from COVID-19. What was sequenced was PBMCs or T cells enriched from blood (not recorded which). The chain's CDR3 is CASSEEGRTEYF. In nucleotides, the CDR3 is TGTGCCAGCAGTGAAGAGGGGAGGACCGAGTACTTC. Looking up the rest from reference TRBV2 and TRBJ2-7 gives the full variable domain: EPEVTQTPSHQVTQMGQEVILRCVPISNHLYFYWYRQILGQKVEFLVSFYNNEISEKSEIFDDQFSVERPDGSNFTLKIRSTKLEDSAMYFCASSEEGRTEYFGPGTRLTVT.